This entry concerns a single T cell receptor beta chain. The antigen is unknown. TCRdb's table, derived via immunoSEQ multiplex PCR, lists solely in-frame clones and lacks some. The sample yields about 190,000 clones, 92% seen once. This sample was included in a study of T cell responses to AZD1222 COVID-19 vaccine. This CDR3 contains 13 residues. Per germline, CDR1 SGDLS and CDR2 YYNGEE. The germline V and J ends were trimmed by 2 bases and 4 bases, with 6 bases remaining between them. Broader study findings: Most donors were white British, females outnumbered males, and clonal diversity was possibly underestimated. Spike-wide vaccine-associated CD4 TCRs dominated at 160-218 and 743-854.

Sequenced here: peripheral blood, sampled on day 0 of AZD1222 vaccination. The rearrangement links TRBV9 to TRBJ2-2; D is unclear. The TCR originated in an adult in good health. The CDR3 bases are TGTGCCAGCAGCGTGCCTGGCACCGGGGAGCTGTTTTTT. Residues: CASSVPGTGELFF. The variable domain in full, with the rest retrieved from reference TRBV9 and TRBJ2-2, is DSGVTQTPKHLITATGQRVTLRCSPRSGDLSVYWYQQSLDQGLQFLIQYYNGEERAKGNILERFSAQQFPDLHSELNLSSLELGDSALYFCASSVPGTGELFFGEGSRLTVL.